One and the same sample provided the 20 T cell receptor beta chains below, sequenced in a study of Ad26.COV2.S vaccination and SARS-CoV-2 variants. TCRdb's copy holds only in-frame clones and misses some; the assay was immunoSEQ multiplex PCR. The sample carries over 110,000 clones, 75% to 90% recorded once. This sample comprised peripheral blood, obtained after recovery from COVID-19. The receptor set was obtained from a human donor who had recovered from COVID-19.

The chain joins TRBV27 to TRBJ2-1; 9 nucleotides match TRBD1. This CDR3 spans 15 amino acids. Trimming at V came to 3 bases and at J to 0 bases, leaving 0 bases not matched to a gene. Germline V gives CDR1 MNHEY, CDR2 SMNVEV (reference sequence). DNA of the CDR3: TGTGCCAGCAGTTTGACAGGGGGCTCCTACAATGAGCAGTTCTTC. Amino acid sequence: CASSLTGGSYNEQFF.

This chain joins TRBV5-4 and TRBJ2-3; D gene unclear. V lost 3 bases, J lost 4 bases, and 15 bases lay in between. CDR1 and CDR2 from the germline V gene are SGHNT and YYREEE (reference sequence). The CDR3 extends over 15 amino acids. The CDR3 bases are TGTGCCAGCAGCTCCTCGCGTAATCCGGCAGATACGCAGTATTTT. Residues: CASSSSRNPADTQYF.

The chain is built from TRBV5-4 and TRBJ2-3, with no clear D. Germline V gene data show CDR1 as SGHNT and CDR2 as YYREEE (reference sequence). The CDR3 covers 13 residues. The V and J ends lost 7 bases and 4 bases respectively, with 13 bases between them. CDR3: CASRSWSSDTQYF. The CDR3 DNA reads TGTGCCAGCCGTAGTTGGAGTTCAGATACGCAGTATTTT.

The chain combines TRBV27 with TRBJ2-7, with 10 bases matching TRBD1. This CDR3 region has 15 residues. CDR1 and CDR2 from the germline V gene are MNHEY and SMNVEV (reference sequence). V dropped 1 base and J dropped 2; count of bases not matched to a gene: 2. CDR3 DNA sequence: TGTGCCAGCAGTTTATTTGGGACAGGGGCCTACGAGCAGTACTTC. It translates to CASSLFGTGAYEQYF.

The V gene is TRBV28, the J gene TRBJ1-5, with D unresolved. Trimming shortened V by 1 base and J by 3 bases, and 7 bases separated the two germline ends. The CDR3 covers 14 residues. Germline V gene sequence: CDR1 MDHEN, CDR2 SYDVKM. In DNA form, the CDR3 reads TGTGCCAGCAGTTTATTACAGTACAATCAGCCCCAGCATTTT. This sequence encodes CASSLLQYNQPQHF. Combining the CDR3 with reference TRBV28 and TRBJ1-5 gives the whole variable domain DVKVTQSSRYLVKRTGEKVFLECVQDMDHENMFWYRQDPGLGLRLIYFSYDVKMKEKGDIPEGYSVSREKKERFSLILESASTNQTSMYLCASSLLQYNQPQHFGDGTRLSIL.

The CDR3 DNA is TGTGCCACCAGCTCAAGACAGGGGGTGAACACTGAAGCTTTCTTT. This encodes CATSSRQGVNTEAFF. The chain uses TRBV15 and TRBJ1-1; the match to TRBD1 covers 9 bases. CDR1 is LNHNV and CDR2 is YYDKDF in the germline V gene (reference sequence). The V and J ends lost 5 bases and 0 bases, in that order; junction bases with no gene match: 4. The CDR3 consists of 15 residues. The full variable domain, in which reference TRBV15 and TRBJ1-1 provide the parts outside the CDR3, is DAMVIQNPRYQVTQFGKPVTLSCSQTLNHNVMYWYQQKSSQAPKLLFHYYDKDFNNEADTPDNFQSRRPNTSFCFLDIRSPGLGDTAMYLCATSSRQGVNTEAFFGQGTRLTVV.

The V gene is TRBV6-5, the J gene TRBJ1-5; perhaps TRBD1 as D (6 bases). Germline CDR1 and CDR2: MNHEY and SVGAGI. The CDR3 is 15 amino acids. Trimming pared 6 bases from V and 5 bases from J, leaving 17 bases between. This chain's CDR3 is CASRAGQQGHQPQHF. The DNA for the CDR3 is TGTGCCAGCAGAGCCGGACAACAGGGCCATCAGCCCCAGCATTTT.

The chain joins TRBV28 to TRBJ2-7; 11 bases are a match to TRBD2. CDR1 is MDHEN, CDR2 SYDVKM, per germline. CDR3 length: 14 amino acids. J gave up 7 bases and V 6 bases, and 8 bases lay outside the gene matches. Here the CDR3 DNA reads TGTGCCAGCAGCCTTAGCGGGGGGGCCCGTGAGCAGTACTTC. It encodes CASSLSGGAREQYF. The full variable domain, rest sourced from reference TRBV28 and TRBJ2-7, is DVKVTQSSRYLVKRTGEKVFLECVQDMDHENMFWYRQDPGLGLRLIYFSYDVKMKEKGDIPEGYSVSREKKERFSLILESASTNQTSMYLCASSLSGGAREQYFGPGTRLTVT.

V usage is TRBV4-1 and J usage is TRBJ1-3; D is undetermined. V lost 1 base and J lost 0, with 4 bases in between. The CDR3 totals 14 residues. CDR1 is MGHRA, CDR2 YSYEKL, per germline. CDR3 nucleotides: TGCGCCAGCAGCCAAGTATACTCTGGAAACACCATATATTTT. It specifies CASSQVYSGNTIYF.

The V gene is TRBV11-2, the J gene TRBJ2-3, with a tentative D call TRBD2 (6 bases). The CDR3 loop spans 18 amino acids. Trimming took off 1 base at V and 2 bases at J, with 19 bases between the two ends. CDR1 SGHAT and CDR2 FQNNGV come from the germline V gene. CDR3 residues: CASSLGQMGEEITDTQYF. In DNA form, the CDR3 reads TGTGCCAGCAGCTTAGGTCAGATGGGGGAGGAAATCACAGATACGCAGTATTTT. Full variable domain (rest looked up from reference TRBV11-2 and TRBJ2-3): EAGVAQSPRYKIIEKRQSVAFWCNPISGHATLYWYQQILGQGPKLLIQFQNNGVVDDSQLPKDRFSAERLKGVDSTLKIQPAKLEDSAVYLCASSLGQMGEEITDTQYFGPGTRLTVL.

The gene calls are TRBV6-5 and TRBJ1-1; 7 bases line up with TRBD1. Trimming took 2 bases from V and 3 from J; bases not matched to a gene: 9. CDR1 MNHEY and CDR2 SVGAGI come from the germline V gene. The CDR3 spans 16 residues. CDR3 nucleotide sequence: TGTGCCAGCAGTTACGGGGGAACAGGGGTGGACACTGAAGCTTTCTTT. Translated, it gives CASSYGGTGVDTEAFF.

The V gene is TRBV4-3, the J gene TRBJ1-2, with D maybe TRBD1 (5 bases). This CDR3 region has 14 residues. Germline V gives CDR1 LGHNA, CDR2 YSLEER. The V end lost 2 bases, the J end lost 4 bases, and 11 bases lay between the germline ends. The CDR3 DNA is TGCGCCAGCAGCCAACCGGACGGGACCTATGGCTACACCTTC. This translates into CASSQPDGTYGYTF.

The chain is built from TRBV2 and TRBJ2-3; D remains unclear. This CDR3 has 12 residues. The germline V gene encodes CDR1 SNHLY and CDR2 FYNNEI. V lost 8 bases and J 5 bases, leaving 11 bases between the germline ends. In nucleotides, the CDR3 is TGTGCCAGCGACCAGTTTAGAGATACGCAGTATTTT. Amino acids: CASDQFRDTQYF.

This clone was observed once. The V gene is TRBV7-9, the J gene TRBJ1-1; D gene uncertain. The CDR3 loop spans 14 amino acids. Trimming stripped 6 bases from V and 2 bases from J, with 13 bases between. Germline assignment: CDR1 SEHNR and CDR2 FQNEAQ (reference sequence). As DNA, the CDR3 is TGTGCCAGCAGACCCCAGGACCGCAACACTGAAGCTTTCTTT. It codes for CASRPQDRNTEAFF. The full variable domain, in which reference TRBV7-9 and TRBJ1-1 provide the parts outside the CDR3, is DTGVSQNPRHKITKRGQNVTFRCDPISEHNRLYWYRQTLGQGPEFLTYFQNEAQLEKSRLLSDRFSAERPKGSFSTLEIQRTEQGDSAMYLCASRPQDRNTEAFFGQGTRLTVV.

V is TRBV5-1 and J is TRBJ2-3; 8 bases match TRBD2. V trimming: 1 base; J trimming: 3 bases; junction bases outside the gene matches: 13. Germline V gene data show CDR1 as SGHRS and CDR2 as YFSETQ. The CDR3 contains 18 residues. The CDR3 spells CASSLWDSGATLTDTQYF. CDR3 nucleotides: TGCGCCAGCAGCTTGTGGGATAGCGGGGCAACCCTTACAGATACGCAGTATTTT. The variable domain in full, completed from reference TRBV5-1 and TRBJ2-3, reads KAGVTQTPRYLIKTRGQQVTLSCSPISGHRSVSWYQQTPGQGLQFLFEYFSETQRNKGNFPGRFSGRQFSNSRSEMNVSTLELGDSALYLCASSLWDSGATLTDTQYFGPGTRLTVL.

This clone has just one count. The V and J genes are TRBV7-2 and TRBJ2-1; weak D call: TRBD2 (6 bases). V gave up 1 base and J gave up 7 bases, with 11 bases separating them. Germline V gene lookup returns CDR1 SGHTA and CDR2 FQGNSA. The CDR3 loop spans 14 amino acids. The CDR3, as DNA: TGTGCCAGCAGCTTAGTGACTAGTGGTAATGAGCAGTTCTTC. Translated, it gives CASSLVTSGNEQFF.

The V gene is TRBV7-9, the J gene TRBJ1-2; D unresolved. The CDR3 is 15 residues long. The germline V gene has CDR1 SEHNR and CDR2 FQNEAQ (reference sequence). V was clipped by 0 bases and J by 4 bases, with 12 bases between them. The DNA for the CDR3 is TGTGCCAGCAGCTTAGCGGCAGAAAGTCCCTATGGCTACACCTTC. This gives the protein CASSLAAESPYGYTF.

Worth noting for this clone: An end of the junction differs from the germline gene, which may be a read error. V usage is TRBV7-7 and J usage is TRBJ2-5; 15 nucleotides line up with TRBD2. CDR1 and CDR2 from the germline V gene are SSHAT and FNYEAQ (reference sequence). The CDR3 is 17 residues long. The CDR3 region has the DNA TGTGCTAGCAGTTCTGGACTAGCGGGGGGGCCTGGAGAGACCCAGTACTTC. Amino acids: CASSSGLAGGPGETQYF.

The gene calls are TRBV24-1 and TRBJ2-3; 7 bases line up with TRBD1. The CDR3 is made up of 18 amino acids. J was trimmed by 0 bases and V by 4 bases; bases with no gene match: 12. Germline V lookup: CDR1 KGHDR, CDR2 SFDVKD. CDR3 nucleotide sequence: TGTGCCACCAGTGAATTACCACGACAGGGCCTTAGCACAGATACGCAGTATTTT. The encoded protein is CATSELPRQGLSTDTQYF.

This chain links TRBV30 with TRBJ1-5; D uncertain. V lost 0 bases and J lost 4, with 13 bases in between. This CDR3 region has 15 residues. Germline V gene data show CDR1 as GTSNPN and CDR2 as SVGIG (reference sequence). For the CDR3, the DNA is TGTGCCTGGAGTGTACGCCCGGGTGGAAATCAGCCCCAGCATTTT. Translated: CAWSVRPGGNQPQHF.